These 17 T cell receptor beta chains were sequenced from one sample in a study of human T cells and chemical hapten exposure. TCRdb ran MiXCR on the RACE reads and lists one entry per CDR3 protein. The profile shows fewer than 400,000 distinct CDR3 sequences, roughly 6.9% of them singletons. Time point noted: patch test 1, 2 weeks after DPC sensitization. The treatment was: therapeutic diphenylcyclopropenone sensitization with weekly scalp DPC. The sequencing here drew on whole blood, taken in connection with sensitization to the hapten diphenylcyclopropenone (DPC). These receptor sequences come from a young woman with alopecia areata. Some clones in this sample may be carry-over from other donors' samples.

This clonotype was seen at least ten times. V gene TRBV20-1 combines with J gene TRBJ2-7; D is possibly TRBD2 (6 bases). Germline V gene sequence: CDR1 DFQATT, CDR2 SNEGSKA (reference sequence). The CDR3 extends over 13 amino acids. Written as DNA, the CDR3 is TGCAGCCCGTTTAGACTAGGCTCCTACGAGCAGTACTTC. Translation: CSPFRLGSYEQYF.

This CDR3 reads CASSNPGEGRSLNTEAFF. As DNA, the CDR3 is TGTGCCAGTAGTAACCCCGGGGAGGGGCGCTCCCTGAACACTGAAGCTTTCTTT. V usage is TRBV19 and J usage is TRBJ1-1, with D possibly being TRBD1 (5 bases). CDR1 and CDR2 from the germline V gene are LNHDA and SQIVND (reference sequence). This CDR3 comprises 18 residues. Trimming removed 4 bases at V and 0 bases at J, with 21 bases between.

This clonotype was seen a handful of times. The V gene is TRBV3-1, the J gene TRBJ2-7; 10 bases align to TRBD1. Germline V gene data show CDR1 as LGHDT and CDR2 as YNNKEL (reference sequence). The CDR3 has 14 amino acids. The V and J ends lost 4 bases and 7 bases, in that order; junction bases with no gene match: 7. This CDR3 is CASSLGTGEGEQYF. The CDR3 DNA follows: TGTGCCAGCAGCCTTGGGACAGGGGAAGGTGAGCAGTACTTC.

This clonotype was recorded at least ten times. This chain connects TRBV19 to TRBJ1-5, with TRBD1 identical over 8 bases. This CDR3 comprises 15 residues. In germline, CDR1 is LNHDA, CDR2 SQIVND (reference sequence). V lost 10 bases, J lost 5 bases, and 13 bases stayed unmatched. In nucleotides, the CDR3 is TGTGCCACCTCGGACAGGGTAGGTTTGGATCAGCCCCAGCATTTT. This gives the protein CATSDRVGLDQPQHF. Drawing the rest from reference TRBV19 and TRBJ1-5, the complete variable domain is DGGITQSPKYLFRKEGQNVTLSCEQNLNHDAMYWYRQDPGQGLRLIYYSQIVNDFQKGDIAEGYSVSREKKESFPLTVTSAQKNPTAFYLCATSDRVGLDQPQHFGDGTRLSIL.

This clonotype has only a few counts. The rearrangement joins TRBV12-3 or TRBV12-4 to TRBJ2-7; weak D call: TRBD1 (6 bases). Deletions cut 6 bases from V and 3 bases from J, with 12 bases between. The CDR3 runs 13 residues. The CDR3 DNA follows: TGTGCCAGCAGACCTACAGGGATCTACGAGCAGTACTTC. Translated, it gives CASRPTGIYEQYF.

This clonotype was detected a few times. The CDR3 is CASSPNLNRGDEQFF. CDR3 DNA sequence: TGTGCCAGCAGCCCAAACCTTAACAGGGGCGATGAGCAGTTCTTC. This rearrangement joins TRBV7-2 to TRBJ2-1, with TRBD1 matching 7 bases. The CDR3 length is 15 residues. V trimming: 5 bases; J trimming: 8 bases; junction bases outside the gene matches: 12. The V gene's germline CDR1 is SGHTA and CDR2 FQGNSA.

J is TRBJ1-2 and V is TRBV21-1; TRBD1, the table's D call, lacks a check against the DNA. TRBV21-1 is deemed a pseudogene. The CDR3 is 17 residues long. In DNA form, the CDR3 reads TGTGCCAGCCCTTCGAAACCCGACAGGGAACGAGACTATGGCTACACCTTC. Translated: CASPSKPDRERDYGYTF.

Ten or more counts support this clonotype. CDR3 in DNA: TGTGCCAGCAGCGTGCGAGGGAAGGATGAAAAACTGTTTTTT. It specifies CASSVRGKDEKLFF. The rearrangement links TRBV9 to TRBJ1-4; no firm D call. The V end lost 2 bases, the J end lost 6 bases, and 11 bases lay between the germline ends. Looked up from germline, CDR1 is SGDLS and CDR2 is YYNGEE. The CDR3 is 14 residues long.

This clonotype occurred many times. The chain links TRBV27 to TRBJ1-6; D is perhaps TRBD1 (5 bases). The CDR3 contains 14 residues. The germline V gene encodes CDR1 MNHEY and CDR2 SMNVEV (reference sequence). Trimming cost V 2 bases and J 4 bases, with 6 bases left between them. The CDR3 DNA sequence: TGTGCCAGCAGTTTAGGGGGATATAATTCACCCCTCCACTTT. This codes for CASSLGGYNSPLHF.

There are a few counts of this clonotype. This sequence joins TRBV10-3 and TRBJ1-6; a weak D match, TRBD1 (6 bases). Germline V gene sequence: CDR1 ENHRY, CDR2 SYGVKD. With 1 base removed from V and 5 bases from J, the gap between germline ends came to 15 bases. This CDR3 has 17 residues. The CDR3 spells CAISELQGGNHNSPLHF. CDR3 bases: TGTGCCATCAGTGAGTTACAGGGAGGTAACCATAATTCACCCCTCCACTTT.

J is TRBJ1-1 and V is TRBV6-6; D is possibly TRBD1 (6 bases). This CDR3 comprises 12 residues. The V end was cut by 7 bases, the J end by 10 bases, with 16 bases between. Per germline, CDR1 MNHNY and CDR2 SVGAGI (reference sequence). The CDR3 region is CASIEPGAGAFF. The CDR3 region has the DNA TGTGCCAGCATCGAACCAGGGGCGGGAGCTTTCTTT.

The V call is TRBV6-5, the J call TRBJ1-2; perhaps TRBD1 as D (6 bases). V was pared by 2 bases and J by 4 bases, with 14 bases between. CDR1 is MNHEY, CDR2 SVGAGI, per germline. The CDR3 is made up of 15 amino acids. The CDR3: CASSYTRTVSYGYTF. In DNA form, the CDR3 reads TGTGCCAGCAGTTACACACGGACAGTCTCCTATGGCTACACCTTC.

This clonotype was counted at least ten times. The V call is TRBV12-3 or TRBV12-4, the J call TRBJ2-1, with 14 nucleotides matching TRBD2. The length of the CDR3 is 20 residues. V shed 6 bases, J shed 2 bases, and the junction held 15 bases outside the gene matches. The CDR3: CASRAYGLAGGHKPYNEQFF. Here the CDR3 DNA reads TGTGCCAGCAGGGCATATGGACTAGCGGGGGGACATAAACCCTACAATGAGCAGTTCTTC.

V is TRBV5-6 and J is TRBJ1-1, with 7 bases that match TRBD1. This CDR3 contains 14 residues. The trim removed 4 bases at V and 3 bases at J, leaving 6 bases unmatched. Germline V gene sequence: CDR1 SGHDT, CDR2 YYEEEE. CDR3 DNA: TGTGCCAGCAGCCCTACGACAGGGCACACTGAAGCTTTCTTT. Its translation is CASSPTTGHTEAFF.

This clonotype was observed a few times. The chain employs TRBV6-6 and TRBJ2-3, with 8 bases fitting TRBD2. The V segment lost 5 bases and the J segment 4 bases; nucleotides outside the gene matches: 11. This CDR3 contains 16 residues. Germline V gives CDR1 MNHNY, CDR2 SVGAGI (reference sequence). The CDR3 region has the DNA TGTGCCAGCAGTGGGGTTAGCGGGGCCAAGCCAGATACGCAGTATTTT. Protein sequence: CASSGVSGAKPDTQYF.

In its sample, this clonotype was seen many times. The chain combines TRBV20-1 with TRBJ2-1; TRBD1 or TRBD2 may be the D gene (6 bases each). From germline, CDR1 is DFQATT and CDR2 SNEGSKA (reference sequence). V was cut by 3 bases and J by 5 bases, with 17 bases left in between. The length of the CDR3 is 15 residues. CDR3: CSASQRIGGNNEQFF. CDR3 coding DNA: TGCAGTGCTAGTCAGAGGATCGGGGGCAACAATGAGCAGTTCTTC.

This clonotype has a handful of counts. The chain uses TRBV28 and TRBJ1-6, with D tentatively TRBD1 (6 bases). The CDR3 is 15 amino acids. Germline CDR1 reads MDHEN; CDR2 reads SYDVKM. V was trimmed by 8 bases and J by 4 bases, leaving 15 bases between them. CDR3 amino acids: CASRQDPYYNSPLHF. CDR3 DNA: TGTGCCAGCCGACAGGATCCATATTATAATTCACCCCTCCACTTT.